The present entry profiles one T cell receptor (beta chain) with its context. Only in-frame clones appear in the TCRdb table, and some are missing; sequencing was by immunoSEQ multiplex PCR. The sample consists of approximately 260,000 clones, about 88% of them appearing once. Participant ages covered about 18 to 89 years across about two dozen US areas. The CDR3 is made up of 15 amino acids. V was shortened by 2 bases and J by 0 bases, with 9 bases between the two germline ends. Germline-derived CDR1 and CDR2 are SGHRS and YFSETQ. The sample comes from a study of blood T cell repertoires in COVID-19.

The receptor was isolated from a woman aged 45-59 years who had been exposed to COVID-19. The V call is TRBV5-1, the J call TRBJ2-1; the D gene is possibly TRBD2 (6 bases). The sequenced sample consisted of PBMCs or T cells enriched from blood (not recorded which). The CDR3 sequence is CASSFSGNSYNEQFF. The CDR3 DNA is TGCGCCAGCAGCTTTAGCGGCAACTCCTACAATGAGCAGTTCTTC.